Listed here are 17 T cell receptor beta chains from one sample, sequenced in a study of T cell changes during pregnancy in multiple sclerosis. TCRdb keeps only in-frame clones here, not all; method: immunoSEQ multiplex PCR. The sample lists under 80,000 clones, roughly 90% occurring once. The sample in question was peripheral blood, obtained in the first trimester of pregnancy. These receptors were obtained from a female donor with multiple sclerosis, enrolled in a pregnancy study.

The CDR3: CASSPTPRAGSNYGYTF. In DNA, the CDR3 is TGTGCCAGCAGCCCAACCCCTCGGGCAGGGTCTAACTATGGCTACACCTTC. The J gene is TRBJ1-2, the V gene TRBV11-2, with D perhaps TRBD1 (5 bases). The CDR3 is made up of 17 amino acids. The V end lost 5 bases, the J end lost 0 bases, and 19 bases lay between the germline ends. Looked up from germline, CDR1 is SGHAT and CDR2 is FQNNGV.

This clone was observed once. This chain joins TRBV30 and TRBJ1-5, with 10 bases lining up with TRBD1. V dropped 5 bases and J dropped 6; count of bases not matched to a gene: 4. Germline CDR1 is GTSNPN and CDR2 is SVGIG (reference sequence). CDR3 size: 13 residues. The CDR3 DNA reads TGTGCCTGGGGTGGACAGGGGGGTCAGCCCCAGCATTTT. This translates into CAWGGQGGQPQHF.

This clone is deemed medium-sized. The chain combines TRBV6-4 with TRBJ1-1, with D tentatively TRBD1 (6 bases). Per germline, CDR1 MRHNA and CDR2 SNTAGT. CDR3 length equals 14 residues. The V end lost 3 bases, the J end lost 1 base, and 9 bases lay between the germline ends. The CDR3 is CASSEQGENTEAFF. The CDR3 DNA reads as TGTGCCAGCAGTGAACAGGGCGAGAACACTGAAGCTTTCTTT.

This clone was seen a single time. V is TRBV9 and J is TRBJ2-1, with TRBD1 identical over 7 bases. Germline V gives CDR1 SGDLS, CDR2 YYNGEE. The CDR3 is made up of 15 amino acids. After removal of 0 bases from V and 2 bases from J, the junction contained 2 bases not matched to a gene. The CDR3 loop is CASSVADRPYNEQFF. Written as DNA, the CDR3 is TGTGCCAGCAGCGTAGCGGACAGGCCCTACAATGAGCAGTTCTTC.

CDR3 protein: CASSVEGTRSFYNEQFF. The DNA of the CDR3 is TGTGCCAGCAGCGTAGAGGGGACTAGGTCTTTCTACAATGAGCAGTTCTTC. This sequence joins TRBV9 and TRBJ2-1, with TRBD2 identical over 8 bases. CDR1 is SGDLS, CDR2 YYNGEE, per germline. This CDR3 has 17 amino acids. The V gene end was trimmed by 0 bases and the J gene end by 3 bases; junction bases not matched to a gene: 8.

The chain employs TRBV21-1 and TRBJ2-7; the table's D call, TRBD1, has no DNA check behind it. TRBV21-1 is given as a pseudogene. The CDR3 totals 11 residues. CDR3 sequence: CASSQGCKQYF. The CDR3 DNA sequence: TGTGCCAGTTCTCAGGGGTGCAAGCAGTACTTC.

V and J are TRBV10-3 and TRBJ2-3; D might be TRBD2 (5 bases). This CDR3 contains 13 residues. Germline values: CDR1 ENHRY, CDR2 SYGVKD. V lost 7 bases and J lost 4, with 12 bases in between. This chain's CDR3 is CAITADSADTQYF. The CDR3 DNA is TGTGCCATCACAGCGGATAGCGCAGATACGCAGTATTTT.

This rearrangement joins TRBV11-2 to TRBJ2-5; 8 positions agree with TRBD2. The V gene's germline CDR1 is SGHAT and CDR2 FQNNGV. The V and J ends lost 5 bases and 5 bases, in that order; junction bases with no gene match: 10. This CDR3 contains 15 residues. The DNA of the CDR3 is TGTGCCAGCAGCCTCGGGATAGCGGGACGTGAGACCCAGTACTTC. Amino acid sequence: CASSLGIAGRETQYF. Drawing the rest from reference TRBV11-2 and TRBJ2-5, the complete variable domain is EAGVAQSPRYKIIEKRQSVAFWCNPISGHATLYWYQQILGQGPKLLIQFQNNGVVDDSQLPKDRFSAERLKGVDSTLKIQPAKLEDSAVYLCASSLGIAGRETQYFGPGTRLLVL.

The chain employs TRBV27 and TRBJ2-1; 9 bases agree with TRBD2. CDR3 length: 15 amino acids. Trimming at V came to 6 bases and at J to 0 bases, leaving 3 bases not matched to a gene. Germline lookup yields CDR1 MNHEY and CDR2 SMNVEV (reference sequence). CDR3 in DNA: TGTGCCAGCAGCATGGGACTAGCCTCCTACAATGAGCAGTTCTTC. It codes for CASSMGLASYNEQFF.

The V call is TRBV6-6, the J call TRBJ2-5; D perhaps matches TRBD2 (6 bases). This CDR3 is 13 amino acids long. The V gene's germline CDR1 is MNHNY and CDR2 SVGAGI (reference sequence). The V end lost 2 bases, the J end lost 6 bases, and 10 bases lay between the germline ends. This CDR3 is CASSYQREQTQYF. Written as DNA, the CDR3 is TGTGCCAGCAGTTACCAACGGGAGCAGACCCAGTACTTC.

The chain couples TRBV19 to TRBJ2-7; 12 nucleotides align to TRBD1. The CDR3 runs to 16 residues. J lost 4 bases, V lost 5 bases, and 9 bases had no gene match. Per germline, CDR1 LNHDA and CDR2 SQIVND (reference sequence). The CDR3 reads CASSETGTGGGYEQYF. For the CDR3, the DNA is TGTGCCAGTAGTGAGACCGGGACAGGGGGCGGTTACGAGCAGTACTTC.

In its sample, this clone was seen once. The gene calls are TRBV5-1 and TRBJ2-7; 16 nucleotides agree with TRBD2. CDR1 and CDR2 (germline): SGHRS, YFSETQ. The V gene end was trimmed by 5 bases and the J gene end by 7 bases; junction bases not matched to a gene: 6. This CDR3 is 15 amino acids long. CDR3 in DNA: TGCGCCAGCAGGCCGGGACTAGCGGGAGGGCGAGAGCAGTACTTC. It is translated as CASRPGLAGGREQYF.

The V call is TRBV18, the J call TRBJ2-7; 7 nucleotides align to TRBD1. Germline V gene sequence: CDR1 KGHSH, CDR2 LQKENI. The CDR3 contains 16 residues. The V segment lost 5 bases and the J segment 2 bases; nucleotides outside the gene matches: 12. The CDR3 loop is CASSSEQGFRTYEQYF. Here the CDR3 DNA reads TGTGCCAGCTCATCAGAACAGGGGTTTAGGACCTACGAGCAGTACTTC.

The chain links TRBV11-2 to TRBJ1-1, with D possibly TRBD1 on 5 matching bases. V lost 4 bases and J lost 5, with 8 bases in between. CDR1 is SGHAT, CDR2 FQNNGV, per germline. The CDR3 sequence is 12 residues long. The CDR3 spells CASSYGGTEAFF. The CDR3 DNA sequence: TGTGCCAGCAGCTATGGGGGGACTGAAGCTTTCTTT.

The genes are TRBV5-6 and TRBJ2-5; TRBD2 agrees at 10 bases. The germline gives CDR1 SGHDT, CDR2 YYEEEE. This CDR3 contains 17 residues. V was clipped by 0 bases and J by 2 bases; unmatched bases: 7. CDR3 sequence: CASSLGRTSGPQETQYF. The CDR3 coding sequence is TGTGCCAGCAGCTTGGGAAGGACTAGCGGACCTCAAGAGACCCAGTACTTC.

The sample holds one count of this clone. The V and J genes are TRBV28 and TRBJ2-6; D is uncertain. CDR3 length: 17 amino acids. V was trimmed by 2 bases and J by 0 bases, leaving 11 bases between them. Germline V CDR1 and CDR2: MDHEN, SYDVKM. The CDR3 region is CASSLVNLGSGANVLTF. The CDR3 DNA is TGTGCCAGCAGTTTAGTCAATCTCGGCTCTGGGGCCAACGTCCTGACTTTC. The whole variable domain, filled in from reference TRBV28 and TRBJ2-6, reads DVKVTQSSRYLVKRTGEKVFLECVQDMDHENMFWYRQDPGLGLRLIYFSYDVKMKEKGDIPEGYSVSREKKERFSLILESASTNQTSMYLCASSLVNLGSGANVLTFGAGSRLTVL.

This chain joins TRBV23-1 and TRBJ2-6; 7 bases match TRBD2. TRBV23-1 is flagged as an ORF with uncertain function. The CDR3 extends over 12 amino acids. V gave up 11 bases and J gave up 12 bases; unmatched junction bases: 10. The CDR3 DNA reads TGCGCCCGTCGGGAGGTACCCTCCGTCCTGACTTTC. Encoded protein: CARREVPSVLTF.